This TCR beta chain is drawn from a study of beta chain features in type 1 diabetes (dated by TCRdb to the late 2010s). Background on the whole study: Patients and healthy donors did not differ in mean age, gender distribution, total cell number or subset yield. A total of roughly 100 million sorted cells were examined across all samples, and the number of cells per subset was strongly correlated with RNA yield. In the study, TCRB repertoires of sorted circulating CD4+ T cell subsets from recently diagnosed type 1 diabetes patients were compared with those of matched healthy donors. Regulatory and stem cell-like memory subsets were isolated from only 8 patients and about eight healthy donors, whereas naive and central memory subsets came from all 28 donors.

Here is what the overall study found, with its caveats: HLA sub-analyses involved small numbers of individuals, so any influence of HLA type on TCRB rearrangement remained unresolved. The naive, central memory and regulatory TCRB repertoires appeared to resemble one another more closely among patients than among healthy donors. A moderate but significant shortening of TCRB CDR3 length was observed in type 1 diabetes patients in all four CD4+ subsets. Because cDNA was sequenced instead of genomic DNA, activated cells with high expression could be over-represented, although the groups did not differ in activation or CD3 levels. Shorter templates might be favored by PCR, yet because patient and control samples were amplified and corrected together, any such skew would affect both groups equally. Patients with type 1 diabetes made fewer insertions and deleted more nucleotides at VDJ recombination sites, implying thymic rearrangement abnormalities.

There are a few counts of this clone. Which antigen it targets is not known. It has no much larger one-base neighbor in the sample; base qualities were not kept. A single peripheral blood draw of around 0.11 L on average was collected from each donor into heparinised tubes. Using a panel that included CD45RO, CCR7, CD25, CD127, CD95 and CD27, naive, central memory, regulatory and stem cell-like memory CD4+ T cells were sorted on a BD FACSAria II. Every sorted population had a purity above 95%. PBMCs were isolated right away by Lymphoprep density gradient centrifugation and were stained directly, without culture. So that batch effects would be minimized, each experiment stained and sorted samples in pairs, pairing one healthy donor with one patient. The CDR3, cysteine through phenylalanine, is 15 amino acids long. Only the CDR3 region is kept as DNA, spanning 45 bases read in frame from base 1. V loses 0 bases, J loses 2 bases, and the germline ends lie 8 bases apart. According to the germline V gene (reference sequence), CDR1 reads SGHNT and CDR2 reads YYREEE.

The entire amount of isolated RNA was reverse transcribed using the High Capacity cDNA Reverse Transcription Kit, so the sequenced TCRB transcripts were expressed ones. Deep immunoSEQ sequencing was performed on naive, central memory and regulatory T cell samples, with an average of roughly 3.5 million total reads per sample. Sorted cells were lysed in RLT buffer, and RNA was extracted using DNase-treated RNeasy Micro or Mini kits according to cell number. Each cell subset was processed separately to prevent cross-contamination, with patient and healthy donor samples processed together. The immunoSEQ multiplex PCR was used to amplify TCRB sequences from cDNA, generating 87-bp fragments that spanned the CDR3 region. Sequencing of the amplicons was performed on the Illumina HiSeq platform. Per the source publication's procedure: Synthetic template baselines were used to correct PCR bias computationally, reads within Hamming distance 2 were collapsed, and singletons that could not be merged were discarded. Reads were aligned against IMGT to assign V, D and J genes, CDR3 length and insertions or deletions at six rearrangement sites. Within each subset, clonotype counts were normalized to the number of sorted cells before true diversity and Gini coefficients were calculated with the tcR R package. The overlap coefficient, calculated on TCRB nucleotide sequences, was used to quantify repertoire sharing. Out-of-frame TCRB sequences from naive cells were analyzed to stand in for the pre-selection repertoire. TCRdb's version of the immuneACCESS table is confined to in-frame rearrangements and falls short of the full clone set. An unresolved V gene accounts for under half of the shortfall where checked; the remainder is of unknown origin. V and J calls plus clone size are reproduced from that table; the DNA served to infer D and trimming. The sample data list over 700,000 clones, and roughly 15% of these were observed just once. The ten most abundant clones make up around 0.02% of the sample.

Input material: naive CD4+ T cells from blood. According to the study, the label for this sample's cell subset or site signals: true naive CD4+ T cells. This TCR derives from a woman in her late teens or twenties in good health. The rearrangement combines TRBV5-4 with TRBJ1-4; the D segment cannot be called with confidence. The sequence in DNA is TGTGCCAGCAGCTTGGGGGCAGCGACTAATGAAAAACTGTTTTTT. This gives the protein CASSLGAATNEKLFF.